This TCR beta chain was recovered during a study of blood T cell repertoires in COVID-19. Germline assignment: CDR1 PRHDT and CDR2 FYEKMQ (reference sequence). V lost 4 bases to trimming and J lost 2 bases; unmatched junction nucleotides: 13. This CDR3 comprises 19 residues. Assay: immunoSEQ multiplex PCR; the TCRdb copy retains only in-frame clones and omits some. The profile covers fewer than 250,000 clones, with around 86% appearing a single time and around 1.7% taken by the ten largest. This sequence originates from an older woman who had recovered from COVID-19. The sequenced material came from peripheral blood. This chain joins TRBV13 and TRBJ2-3, with 12 bases lining up with TRBD2. The CDR3 region is CASSSRGGTSGFNTDTQYF. The CDR3 DNA reads TGTGCCAGCAGCTCAAGGGGCGGGACTAGCGGGTTTAACACAGATACGCAGTATTTT.